This record concerns one T cell receptor (beta chain) sequence. No antigen is known for it. This sample is drawn from a study of T cell repertoires in aging, cancer and after chemotherapy. Findings and limits, study-wide: In healthy donors, age-related TCR diversity loss mainly reflected lost richness.

The length of the CDR3 is 12 residues. V gave up 8 bases and J gave up 11 bases; unmatched junction bases: 10. Rearranged V-D-J TRB sequences were amplified with a mixed TRB-A/B primer pool. MiXCR was run by TCRdb on the multiplex PCR reads, yielding one entry per CDR3 protein. This table has around 5,000 distinct CDR3 sequences, roughly 21% appearing once. Peripheral blood genomic DNA, not sorted cells or RNA, was the template. V gene TRBV12-3 or TRBV12-4 combines with J gene TRBJ1-1; TRBD1 matches 8 bases. Material: blood. The clonotype was recovered from a human donor in good health. The donor label of this sample is uncertain. CDR3 sequence (DNA): TGTGCCAGCGGTAGTCAGGGGGCGCGGGCTTTCTTT. Translating it yields CASGSQGARAFF.